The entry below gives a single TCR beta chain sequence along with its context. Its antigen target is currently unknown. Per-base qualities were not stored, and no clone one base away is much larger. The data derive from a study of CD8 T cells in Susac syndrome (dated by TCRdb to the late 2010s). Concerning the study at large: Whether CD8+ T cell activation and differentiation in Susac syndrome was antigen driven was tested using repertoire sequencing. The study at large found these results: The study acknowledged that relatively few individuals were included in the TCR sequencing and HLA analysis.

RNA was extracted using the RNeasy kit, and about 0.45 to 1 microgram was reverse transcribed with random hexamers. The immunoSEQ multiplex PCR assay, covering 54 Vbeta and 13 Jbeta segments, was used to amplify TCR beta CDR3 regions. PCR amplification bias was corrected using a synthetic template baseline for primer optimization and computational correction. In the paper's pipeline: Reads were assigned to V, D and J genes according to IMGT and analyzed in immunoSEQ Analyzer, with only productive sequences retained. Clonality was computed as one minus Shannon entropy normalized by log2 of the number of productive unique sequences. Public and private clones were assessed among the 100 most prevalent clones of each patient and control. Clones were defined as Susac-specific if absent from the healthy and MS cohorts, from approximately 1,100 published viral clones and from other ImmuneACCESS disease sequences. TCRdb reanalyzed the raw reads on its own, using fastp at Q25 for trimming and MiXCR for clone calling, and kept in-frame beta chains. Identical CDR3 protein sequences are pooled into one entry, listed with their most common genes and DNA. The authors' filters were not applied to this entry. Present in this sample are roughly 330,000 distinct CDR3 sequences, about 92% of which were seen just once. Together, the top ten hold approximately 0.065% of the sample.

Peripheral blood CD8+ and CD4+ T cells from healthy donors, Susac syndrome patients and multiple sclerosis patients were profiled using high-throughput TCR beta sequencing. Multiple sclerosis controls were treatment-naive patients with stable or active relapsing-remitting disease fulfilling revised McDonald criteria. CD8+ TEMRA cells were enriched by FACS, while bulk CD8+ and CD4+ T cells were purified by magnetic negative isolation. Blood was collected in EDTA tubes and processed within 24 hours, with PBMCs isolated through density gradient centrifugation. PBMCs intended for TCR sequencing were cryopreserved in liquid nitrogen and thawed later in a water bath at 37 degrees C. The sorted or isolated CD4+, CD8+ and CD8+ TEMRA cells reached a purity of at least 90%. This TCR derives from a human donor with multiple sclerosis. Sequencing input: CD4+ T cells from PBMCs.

The sequence in DNA is TGTGCCAGCAGTTTAGGGCCCCCGCAGCGGGCCATTCAGTACTTC. This is translated as CASSLGPPQRAIQYF. The chain is encoded by TRBV12-3 or TRBV12-4 joined to TRBJ2-4; a weak D assignment points to TRBD2 (6 bases agree). V loses 1 base of germline sequence and J loses 9 bases, and the interval between the two ends is 16 bases. Inclusive of the bounding cysteine and phenylalanine, the CDR3 is 15 residues long. Just the 45-base CDR3 DNA is kept, in frame starting at base 1.